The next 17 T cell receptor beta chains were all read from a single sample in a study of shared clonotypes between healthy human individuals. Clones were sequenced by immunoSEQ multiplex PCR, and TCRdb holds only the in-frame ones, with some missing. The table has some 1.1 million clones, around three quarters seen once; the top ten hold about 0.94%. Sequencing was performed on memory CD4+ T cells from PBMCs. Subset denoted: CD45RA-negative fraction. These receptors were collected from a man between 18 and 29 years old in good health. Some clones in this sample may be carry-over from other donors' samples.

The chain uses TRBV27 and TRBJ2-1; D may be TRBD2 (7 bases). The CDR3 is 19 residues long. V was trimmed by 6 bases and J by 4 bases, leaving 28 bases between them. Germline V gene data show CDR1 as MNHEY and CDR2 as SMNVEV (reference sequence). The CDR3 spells CASSPKGTSRLAEYNEQFF. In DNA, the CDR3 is TGTGCCAGCAGCCCTAAAGGGACATCTAGGCTAGCGGAATACAATGAGCAGTTCTTC.

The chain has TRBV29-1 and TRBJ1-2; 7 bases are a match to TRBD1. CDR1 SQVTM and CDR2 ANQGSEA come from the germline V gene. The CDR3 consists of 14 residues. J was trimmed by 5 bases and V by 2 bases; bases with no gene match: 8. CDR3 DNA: TGCAGCGTTGAAATGGGAGACAGGGCATATGGCTACACCTTC. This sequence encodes CSVEMGDRAYGYTF.

The CDR3 DNA sequence: TGTGCCAGCCGTAGGGACACCTCCTACGAGCAGTACTTC. Translated: CASRRDTSYEQYF. The rearrangement links TRBV2 to TRBJ2-7; maybe TRBD1 (6 bases). Trimming stripped 8 bases from V and 0 bases from J, with 11 bases between. The CDR3 runs 13 residues. The germline gives CDR1 SNHLY, CDR2 FYNNEI.

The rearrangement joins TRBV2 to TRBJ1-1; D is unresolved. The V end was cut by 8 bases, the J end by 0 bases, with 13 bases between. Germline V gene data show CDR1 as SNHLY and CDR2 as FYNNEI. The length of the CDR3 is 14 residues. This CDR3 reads CASERTDLNTEAFF. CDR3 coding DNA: TGTGCCAGCGAACGGACGGATCTGAACACTGAAGCTTTCTTT.

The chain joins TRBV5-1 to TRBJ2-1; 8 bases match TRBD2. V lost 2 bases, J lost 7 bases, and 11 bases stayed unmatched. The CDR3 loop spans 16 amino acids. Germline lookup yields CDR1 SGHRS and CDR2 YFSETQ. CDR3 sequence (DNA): TGCGCCAGCAGCTTAAGCAGCGGGAGAGTGGTAAATGAGCAGTTCTTC. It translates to CASSLSSGRVVNEQFF.

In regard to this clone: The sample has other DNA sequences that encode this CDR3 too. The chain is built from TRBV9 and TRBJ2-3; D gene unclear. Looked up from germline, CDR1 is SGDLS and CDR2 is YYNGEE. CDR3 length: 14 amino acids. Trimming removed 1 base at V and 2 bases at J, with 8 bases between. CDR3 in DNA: TGTGCCAGCAGCGTAAGCACGTCCACAGATACGCAGTATTTT. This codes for CASSVSTSTDTQYF.

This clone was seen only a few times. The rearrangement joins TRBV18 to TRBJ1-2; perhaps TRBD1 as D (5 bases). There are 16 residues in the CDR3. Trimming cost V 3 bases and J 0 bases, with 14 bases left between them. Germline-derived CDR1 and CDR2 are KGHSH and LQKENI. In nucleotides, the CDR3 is TGTGCCAGCTCACCGACCATCCAGGACACTAACTATGGCTACACCTTC. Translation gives CASSPTIQDTNYGYTF.

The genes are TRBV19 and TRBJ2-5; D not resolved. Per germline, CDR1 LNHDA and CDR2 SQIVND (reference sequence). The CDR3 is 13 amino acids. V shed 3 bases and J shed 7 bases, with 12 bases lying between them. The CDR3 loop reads CASSILSTGTQYF. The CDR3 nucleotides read TGTGCCAGTAGTATTTTGTCTACGGGGACCCAGTACTTC.

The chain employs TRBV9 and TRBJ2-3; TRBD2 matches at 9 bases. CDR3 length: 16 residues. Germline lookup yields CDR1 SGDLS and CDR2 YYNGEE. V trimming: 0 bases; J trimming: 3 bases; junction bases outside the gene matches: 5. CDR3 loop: CASSVAIAGGTDTQYF. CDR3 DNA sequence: TGTGCCAGCAGCGTAGCGATTGCGGGAGGGACAGATACGCAGTATTTT. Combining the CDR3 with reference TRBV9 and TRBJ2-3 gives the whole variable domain DSGVTQTPKHLITATGQRVTLRCSPRSGDLSVYWYQQSLDQGLQFLIQYYNGEERAKGNILERFSAQQFPDLHSELNLSSLELGDSALYFCASSVAIAGGTDTQYFGPGTRLTVL.

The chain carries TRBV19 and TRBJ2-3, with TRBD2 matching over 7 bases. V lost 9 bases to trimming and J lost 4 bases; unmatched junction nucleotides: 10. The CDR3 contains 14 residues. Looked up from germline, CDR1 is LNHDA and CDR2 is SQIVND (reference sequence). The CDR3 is CASTPRGFADTQYF. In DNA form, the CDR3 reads TGTGCCAGCACTCCGCGGGGGTTCGCAGATACGCAGTATTTT.

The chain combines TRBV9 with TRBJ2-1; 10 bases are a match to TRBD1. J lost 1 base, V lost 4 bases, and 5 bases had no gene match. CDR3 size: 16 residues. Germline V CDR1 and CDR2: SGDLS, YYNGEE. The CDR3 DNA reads TGTGCCAGCAGCCCGCGACAGGGGGCTTCCTACAATGAGCAGTTCTTC. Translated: CASSPRQGASYNEQFF.

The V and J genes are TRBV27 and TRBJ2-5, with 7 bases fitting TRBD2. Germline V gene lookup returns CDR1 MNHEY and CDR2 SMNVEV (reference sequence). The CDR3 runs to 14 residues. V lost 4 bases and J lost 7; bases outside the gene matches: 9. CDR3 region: CASSSSLAVGTQYF. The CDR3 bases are TGTGCCAGCAGTTCTTCTCTAGCGGTGGGGACCCAGTACTTC.

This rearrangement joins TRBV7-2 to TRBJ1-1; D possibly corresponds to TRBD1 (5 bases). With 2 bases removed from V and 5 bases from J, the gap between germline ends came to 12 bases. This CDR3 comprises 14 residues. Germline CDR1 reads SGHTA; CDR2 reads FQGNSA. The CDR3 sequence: CASSLSQGGTEAFF. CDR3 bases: TGTGCCAGCAGCTTATCGCAGGGAGGAACTGAAGCTTTCTTT.

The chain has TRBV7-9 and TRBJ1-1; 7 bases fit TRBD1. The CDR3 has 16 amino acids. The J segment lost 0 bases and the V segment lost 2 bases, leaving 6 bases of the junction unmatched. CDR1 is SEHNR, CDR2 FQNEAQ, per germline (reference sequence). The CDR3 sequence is CASSLRQGNLNTEAFF. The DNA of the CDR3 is TGTGCCAGCAGCTTACGACAGGGAAACTTGAACACTGAAGCTTTCTTT. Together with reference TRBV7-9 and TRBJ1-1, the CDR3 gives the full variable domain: DTGVSQNPRHKITKRGQNVTFRCDPISEHNRLYWYRQTLGQGPEFLTYFQNEAQLEKSRLLSDRFSAERPKGSFSTLEIQRTEQGDSAMYLCASSLRQGNLNTEAFFGQGTRLTVV.

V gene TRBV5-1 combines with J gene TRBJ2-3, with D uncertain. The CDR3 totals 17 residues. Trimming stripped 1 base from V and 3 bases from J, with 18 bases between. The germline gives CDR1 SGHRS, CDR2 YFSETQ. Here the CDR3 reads CASSLIGTQIPTDTQYF. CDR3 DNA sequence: TGCGCCAGCAGCTTGATCGGAACCCAAATCCCAACAGATACGCAGTATTTT.

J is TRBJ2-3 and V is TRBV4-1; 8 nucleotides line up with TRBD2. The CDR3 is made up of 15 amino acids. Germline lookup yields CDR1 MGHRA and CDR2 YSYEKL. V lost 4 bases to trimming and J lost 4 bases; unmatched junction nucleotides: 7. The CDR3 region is CASSPGTSRADTQYF. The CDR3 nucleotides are TGCGCCAGCAGCCCCGGGACTAGTAGGGCAGATACGCAGTATTTT.

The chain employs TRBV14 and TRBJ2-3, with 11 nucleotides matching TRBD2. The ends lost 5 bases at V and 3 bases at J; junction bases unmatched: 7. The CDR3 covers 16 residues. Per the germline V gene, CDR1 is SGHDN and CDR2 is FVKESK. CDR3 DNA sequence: TGTGCCAGCAGCTTGCCGACTAGCGGGAATACAGATACGCAGTATTTT. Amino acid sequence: CASSLPTSGNTDTQYF.